Below are 14 T cell receptor beta chains sequenced from a single sample in a study of cytotoxic CD8 clonotypes in ibrutinib-treated CLL (dated by TCRdb to 2020 to 2023). Libraries were built with the immunoSEQ multiplex PCR assay. TCRdb limited this immuneACCESS table to in-frame rearrangements with V and J called. A share of clones is missing; checked studies link under half to unresolved V genes, and the rest is unexplained. Within this sample are approximately 340,000 clones, with over 60% of them counted one time only. Roughly 6.7% of the sample is held by the ten biggest clonotypes. Specimen: PBMCs, collected after 36 months of ibrutinib treatment. Every receptor here comes from a human donor with chronic lymphocytic leukemia.

The chain uses TRBV19 and TRBJ1-5; D is unclear. This CDR3 spans 15 amino acids. The V gene's germline CDR1 is LNHDA and CDR2 SQIVND (reference sequence). V was pared by 4 bases and J by 2 bases, with 12 bases between. The CDR3 region has the DNA TGTGCCAGTAGTACGAAAGGGAAAGGCAATCAGCCCCAGCATTTT. It encodes CASSTKGKGNQPQHF.

The V gene is TRBV5-1, the J gene TRBJ2-7, with TRBD1 matching over 7 bases. The CDR3 extends over 13 amino acids. Trimming cost V 4 bases and J 3 bases; bases outside gene matches: 4. Germline loops: CDR1 SGHRS, CDR2 YFSETQ. CDR3 sequence reads: CASSGQGDYEQYF. The CDR3 DNA reads TGCGCCAGCAGCGGCCAGGGGGACTACGAGCAGTACTTC.

This chain links TRBV7-9 with TRBJ1-1; D is unclear. The length of the CDR3 is 18 residues. The germline V gene has CDR1 SEHNR and CDR2 FQNEAQ (reference sequence). V gave up 2 bases and J gave up 1 base, with 20 bases separating them. The CDR3 bases are TGTGCCAGCAGCTTACCATATCTTCGGACCTCGGCGAACACTGAAGCTTTCTTT. It encodes CASSLPYLRTSANTEAFF.

This sequence joins TRBV5-1 and TRBJ2-7, with 8 bases matching TRBD2. This CDR3 comprises 14 residues. CDR1 SGHRS and CDR2 YFSETQ come from the germline V gene. Trimming cost V 6 bases and J 2 bases; bases outside gene matches: 7. As DNA, the CDR3 is TGCGCCAGCAAAACGGGACTAGGAACCTACGAGCAGTACTTC. It encodes CASKTGLGTYEQYF.

V is TRBV4-1 and J is TRBJ1-2; D unclear. The CDR3 consists of 16 residues. Germline V lookup: CDR1 MGHRA, CDR2 YSYEKL. V was trimmed by 4 bases and J by 8 bases, leaving 23 bases between them. CDR3 amino acids: CASSPLPPAVARGYTF. CDR3 nucleotides: TGCGCCAGCAGCCCCCTGCCCCCGGCTGTGGCAAGAGGCTACACCTTC.

This chain's CDR3 is CASGLVPSTVYSNQPQHF. Written as DNA, the CDR3 is TGTGCTAGTGGTTTGGTCCCGAGTACAGTTTATAGCAATCAGCCCCAGCATTTT. V is TRBV12-5 and J is TRBJ1-5; D is ambiguous. The CDR3 spans 18 residues. Germline V gives CDR1 LGHNT, CDR2 FRNRAP. V lost 0 bases, J lost 0 bases, and 15 bases lay in between.

The V call is TRBV4-1, the J call TRBJ2-7; 9 nucleotides align to TRBD2. The CDR3 totals 15 residues. CDR1 is MGHRA, CDR2 YSYEKL, per germline. The V segment lost 4 bases and the J segment 6 bases; nucleotides outside the gene matches: 10. The CDR3 sequence: CASSPQSGGISEQYF. For the CDR3, the DNA is TGCGCCAGCAGCCCCCAGAGCGGGGGGATCTCCGAGCAGTACTTC.

The chain joins TRBV6-5 to TRBJ1-5; 11 bases match TRBD1. The CDR3 sequence is 14 residues long. The V gene end was trimmed by 10 bases and the J gene end by 5 bases; junction bases not matched to a gene: 7. Per the germline V gene, CDR1 is MNHEY and CDR2 is SVGAGI. The CDR3 bases are TGTGCCACCAGAGGACAGGGGGCACATCAGCCCCAGCATTTT. Its protein product is CATRGQGAHQPQHF.

The J gene is TRBJ1-2, the V gene TRBV25-1; TRBD1 agrees at 9 bases. The CDR3 is 15 amino acids. CDR1 and CDR2 from the germline V gene are MGHDK and SYGVNS. J gave up 4 bases and V 2 bases, and 5 bases lay outside the gene matches. CDR3 loop: CASSELGTGSYGYTF. The CDR3 DNA sequence: TGTGCCAGCAGTGAACTGGGGACAGGGAGCTATGGCTACACCTTC.

The chain carries TRBV6-1 and TRBJ1-2, with TRBD1 matching 7 bases. The length of the CDR3 is 15 residues. Trimming cost V 5 bases and J 4 bases; bases outside gene matches: 10. Germline loops: CDR1 MNHNS, CDR2 SASEGT. CDR3 DNA sequence: TGTGCCAGCAGTTCTCCGGGACAGATATTCTATGGCTACACCTTC. The encoded protein is CASSSPGQIFYGYTF.

The chain recombines TRBV7-3 with TRBJ2-1, with TRBD2 identical over 8 bases. Germline CDR1 and CDR2: SGHTA and FQGTGA. CDR3 length: 17 residues. V was pared by 3 bases and J by 1 base, with 8 bases of the junction left unmatched. The CDR3 here is CASSFIGAGESYNEQFF. The CDR3 DNA reads TGTGCCAGCAGCTTTATAGGAGCGGGAGAGTCCTACAATGAGCAGTTCTTC.

The chain employs TRBV5-1 and TRBJ2-5; D is possibly TRBD1 (5 bases). This CDR3 is built from 17 residues. V was clipped by 0 bases and J by 1 base, with 16 bases between them. CDR1 SGHRS and CDR2 YFSETQ come from the germline V gene. CDR3 in amino acids: CASSLVFPPRGQETQYF. The CDR3 DNA follows: TGCGCCAGCAGCTTGGTGTTCCCTCCAAGGGGCCAAGAGACCCAGTACTTC.

The chain combines TRBV14 with TRBJ2-7; no reliable D call. Germline CDR1 and CDR2: SGHDN and FVKESK. CDR3 length: 16 residues. V shed 3 bases and J shed 5 bases, with 20 bases lying between them. The CDR3 protein is CASSQYGVVRHDEQYF. The CDR3 DNA reads as TGTGCCAGCAGCCAGTATGGAGTAGTGCGGCACGACGAGCAGTACTTC.

The chain couples TRBV27 to TRBJ2-7; TRBD1 agrees at 8 bases. CDR3 size: 15 residues. Looked up from germline, CDR1 is MNHEY and CDR2 is SMNVEV (reference sequence). V shed 2 bases, J shed 3 bases, and the junction held 6 bases outside the gene matches. CDR3 nucleotide sequence: TGTGCCAGCAGTTTAAGGGCAGGGGGCGACTACGAGCAGTACTTC. Translating it yields CASSLRAGGDYEQYF.